What follows are 7 T cell receptor beta chains derived from one specimen sequenced in a study of blood T cell repertoires in COVID-19. Profiled with immunoSEQ multiplex PCR; TCRdb holds only in-frame clones, not every one. The sample lists roughly 200,000 clones, approximately 90% occurring once. The sample consisted of peripheral blood. These receptors were taken from a woman aged 25-40 years with active or convalescent COVID-19.

The rearrangement uses TRBV13 and TRBJ1-2, with D possibly matching TRBD1 (5 bases). Germline V lookup: CDR1 PRHDT, CDR2 FYEKMQ (reference sequence). Trimming pared 4 bases from V and 8 bases from J, leaving 23 bases between. The CDR3 contains 16 residues. CDR3 sequence (DNA): TGTGCCAGCAGCTCCCATGGGGGGACGCCCCAGAGGGGCTACACCTTC. Its translation is CASSSHGGTPQRGYTF.

Here the CDR3 DNA reads TGCAGTGCTAGTTATCGACAGGGTTACAATGAGCAGTTCTTC. It encodes CSASYRQGYNEQFF. This chain uses TRBV20-1 with TRBJ2-1; TRBD1 matches 7 bases. Germline lookup yields CDR1 DFQATT and CDR2 SNEGSKA (reference sequence). With 3 bases clipped from V and 4 bases from J, the junction kept 6 bases outside the gene matches. The CDR3 runs 14 residues.

This clone was detected once. The J gene is TRBJ2-3, the V gene TRBV7-8, with D tentatively TRBD1 (5 bases). The CDR3 contains 15 residues. Trimming stripped 3 bases from V and 6 bases from J, with 16 bases between. Germline loops: CDR1 SGHVS, CDR2 FQNEAQ. The CDR3 DNA reads as TGTGCCAGCAGCTTCGAAAAGCGAAGGGGTGATACGCAGTATTTT. It codes for CASSFEKRRGDTQYF.

The genes are TRBV7-2 and TRBJ1-4, with 7 bases matching TRBD1. Germline loops: CDR1 SGHTA, CDR2 FQGNSA. After removal of 5 bases from V and 7 bases from J, the junction contained 10 bases not matched to a gene. The CDR3 contains 15 residues. The CDR3 sequence is CASSLGQLRSEKLFF. In DNA form, the CDR3 reads TGTGCCAGCAGCCTGGGACAGCTGCGAAGTGAAAAACTGTTTTTT.

The rearrangement uses TRBV5-1 and TRBJ2-5; 8 bases match TRBD2. V lost 2 bases and J lost 4; bases outside the gene matches: 7. The germline CDR1 and CDR2 sequences are SGHRS and YFSETQ. CDR3 length: 15 residues. The CDR3 here is CASSLAGAARETQYF. As DNA, the CDR3 is TGCGCCAGCAGCTTAGCGGGAGCCGCTCGAGAGACCCAGTACTTC.

This chain links TRBV5-8 with TRBJ1-1, with no clear D. The CDR3 contains 13 residues. Per germline, CDR1 SGHTS and CDR2 YDEGEE. Trimming left V 4 bases short and J 5 bases short, with 12 bases between. The CDR3 loop is CASSLIVWTEAFF. The DNA for the CDR3 is TGTGCCAGCAGCCTGATAGTATGGACTGAAGCTTTCTTT.

There are many counts of this clone. V gene TRBV11-2 combines with J gene TRBJ2-7; weak D call: TRBD1 (5 bases). Germline V lookup: CDR1 SGHAT, CDR2 FQNNGV. This CDR3 spans 13 amino acids. The V end was cut by 4 bases, the J end by 2 bases, with 9 bases between. The CDR3: CASSSQGPYEQYF. The CDR3 DNA reads TGTGCCAGCAGCTCCCAGGGCCCCTACGAGCAGTACTTC.